This T cell receptor (beta chain) was identified during a study of a mutant IDH1 vaccine in newly diagnosed glioma. Whole-study context: Most patients had radiochemotherapy with temozolomide before enrollment; others had one alone.

Notes on this clone: The antigen remains undetermined.

Measured with immunoSEQ multiplex PCR; TCRdb has only the in-frame clones, and not every one. The sample has fewer than 30,000 clones; 60% to 80% are singletons. Trimming removed 11 bases from V and 2 bases from J, with 14 bases in between. The CDR3 is made up of 13 amino acids. The V gene's germline CDR1 is LNHDA and CDR2 SQIVND (reference sequence). Regarding time point: week 11, during vaccination. Vaccination comprised doses that each held 300 ug of mutant IDH1 20-mer peptide, plus topical imiquimod. The chain carries TRBV19 and TRBJ2-3; D is unclear. The clonotype originates from a woman under 30 with glioma. Sample: PBMCs, taken from a glioma patient whose treatment included an IDH1 peptide vaccine. The CDR3 region is CAAKRSPTDTQYF. CDR3 bases: TGTGCCGCCAAGCGATCCCCCACAGATACGCAGTATTTT.